One sample yielded the 14 T cell receptor beta chains listed below, sequenced in a study of identical twins (dated by TCRdb to about 2016). Preparation of the library involved 5' RACE. Sequencing used an Illumina HiSeq 2000. TCRdb trimmed the raw reads at Q25, called clones with MiXCR and kept productive beta chains. Rows are unified per CDR3 protein, each entry keeping the most common DNA and genes. This sample gives 750,000 to 950,000 distinct CDR3 sequences in total; about 12% of them show up just once. About 1.6% of the sample belongs to the ten largest clones. These data are also associated with another study on yellow fever vaccine responses in identical twins.

Sequencing was carried out using PBMCs. These receptors came from a woman aged 18-30 years in good health.

In its sample, this clonotype was seen a few times. CDR3 nucleotide sequence: TGTGCCAGCAGCCCTCCTGGGGGCTGGAGCACCGGGGAGCTGTTTTTT. Its translation: CASSPPGGWSTGELFF. This chain links TRBV3-1 with TRBJ2-2; possibly TRBD1 for D (6 bases). This CDR3 comprises 16 residues. Trimming removed 4 bases at V and 4 bases at J, with 16 bases between. CDR1 and CDR2 from the germline V gene are LGHDT and YNNKEL (reference sequence).

The chain recombines TRBV24-1 with TRBJ2-2, with 8 bases matching TRBD2. This CDR3 region has 14 residues. Trimming took 8 bases from V and 3 from J; bases not matched to a gene: 4. Germline V gene lookup returns CDR1 KGHDR and CDR2 SFDVKD. The CDR3 here is CATTGGTHTGELFF. CDR3 DNA sequence: TGTGCCACCACGGGAGGGACGCACACCGGGGAGCTGTTTTTT.

This clonotype has only a few counts. The chain combines TRBV5-1 with TRBJ2-1; unclear D gene. Germline CDR1 SGHRS, CDR2 YFSETQ. This CDR3 has 13 amino acids. V was clipped by 0 bases and J by 9 bases, with 10 bases between them. The CDR3 DNA sequence: TGCGCCAGCAGCTTGGATAGTAGACCTGAGCAGTTCTTC. Residues: CASSLDSRPEQFF. The complete variable domain, with remaining parts taken from reference TRBV5-1 and TRBJ2-1, reads KAGVTQTPRYLIKTRGQQVTLSCSPISGHRSVSWYQQTPGQGLQFLFEYFSETQRNKGNFPGRFSGRQFSNSRSEMNVSTLELGDSALYLCASSLDSRPEQFFGPGTRLTVL.

There are a few counts of this clonotype. CDR3: CASSPTGEGNNSPLHF. The CDR3 DNA sequence: TGTGCCAGCAGTCCCACAGGGGAAGGGAATAATTCACCCCTCCACTTT. The V and J genes are TRBV6-1 and TRBJ1-6; 7 bases fit TRBD1. The germline V gene has CDR1 MNHNS and CDR2 SASEGT. V shed 5 bases, J shed 5 bases, and the junction held 9 bases outside the gene matches. CDR3 length equals 16 residues.

This clonotype was detected many times. This chain uses TRBV10-3 with TRBJ1-2, with D possibly being TRBD1 (5 bases). The CDR3 has 12 residues. The V gene's germline CDR1 is ENHRY and CDR2 SYGVKD. Trimming cost V 7 bases and J 6 bases, with 12 bases left between them. The DNA for the CDR3 is TGTGCCATCATGGGGGAGTGGGATGGCTACACCTTC. Amino acid sequence: CAIMGEWDGYTF.

In regard to this clonotype: Germline and junction disagree at one end, which may indicate a read error. The rearrangement links TRBV14 to TRBJ2-1; D tentatively fits TRBD1 or TRBD2 (5 bases each). Germline V gene data show CDR1 as SGHDN and CDR2 as FVKESK. The CDR3 runs to 17 residues. The CDR3 protein is CARSQAVGALDSNEQFF. The CDR3 bases are TGTGCCAGGAGCCAAGCGGTCGGGGCGCTTGATTCCAATGAGCAGTTCTTC. Full variable domain (rest looked up from reference TRBV14 and TRBJ2-1): EAGVTQFPSHSVIEKGQTVTLRCDPISGHDNLYWYRRVMGKEIKFLLHFVKESKQDESGMPNNRFLAERTGGTYSTLKVQPAELEDSGVYFCARSQAVGALDSNEQFFGPGTRLTVL.

As for this clonotype: At one of its ends the junction is not consistent with the germline gene, which may arise from a read error. The chain has TRBV7-3 and TRBJ2-3, with 10 bases aligning to TRBD2. This CDR3 is 15 amino acids long. Germline values: CDR1 SGHTA, CDR2 FQGTGA. CDR3 sequence reads: CARSLSGLAADTQYF. In DNA, the CDR3 is TGTGCCAGAAGCTTGTCAGGACTAGCGGCAGATACGCAGTATTTT.

CDR3 coding DNA: TGCAGTGCTAGGCGACTTAGCCAAGAGACCCAGTACTTC. This encodes CSARRLSQETQYF. The gene calls are TRBV20-1 and TRBJ2-5; D not certain. With 3 bases removed from V and 1 base from J, the gap between germline ends came to 9 bases. This CDR3 has 13 amino acids. Looked up from germline, CDR1 is DFQATT and CDR2 is SNEGSKA (reference sequence).

The chain is built from TRBV5-1 and TRBJ2-1; D is undetermined. CDR3 length: 13 amino acids. The ends were cut back, 3 bases at V and 8 bases at J, with 12 bases in the middle. CDR1 and CDR2 (germline): SGHRS, YFSETQ. CDR3 residues: CASSSSRIHEQFF. CDR3 in DNA: TGCGCCAGCAGCTCCTCTAGGATCCATGAGCAGTTCTTC. The complete variable domain, with remaining parts taken from reference TRBV5-1 and TRBJ2-1, reads KAGVTQTPRYLIKTRGQQVTLSCSPISGHRSVSWYQQTPGQGLQFLFEYFSETQRNKGNFPGRFSGRQFSNSRSEMNVSTLELGDSALYLCASSSSRIHEQFFGPGTRLTVL.

There are a few counts of this clonotype. The rearrangement joins TRBV28 to TRBJ2-2, with a tentative D call TRBD2 (5 bases). Germline V lookup: CDR1 MDHEN, CDR2 SYDVKM. The CDR3 extends over 14 amino acids. V was shortened by 4 bases and J by 2 bases, with 8 bases between the two germline ends. The CDR3, as DNA: TGTGCCAGCAGTTCCGGGGTCAACACCGGGGAGCTGTTTTTT. Translated, it gives CASSSGVNTGELFF. The entire variable domain, with the rest obtained from reference TRBV28 and TRBJ2-2, is as follows: DVKVTQSSRYLVKRTGEKVFLECVQDMDHENMFWYRQDPGLGLRLIYFSYDVKMKEKGDIPEGYSVSREKKERFSLILESASTNQTSMYLCASSSGVNTGELFFGEGSRLTVL.

The J gene is TRBJ1-1, the V gene TRBV2; D unresolved. V gave up 5 bases and J gave up 1 base, with 8 bases separating them. Per germline, CDR1 SNHLY and CDR2 FYNNEI. The CDR3 totals 13 residues. The CDR3 DNA reads TGTGCCAGCAGTCGGTTAAGGAACACTGAAGCTTTCTTT. Amino acids: CASSRLRNTEAFF.

The gene calls are TRBV20-1 and TRBJ2-4; the match to TRBD2 covers 10 bases. Germline V CDR1 and CDR2: DFQATT, SNEGSKA (reference sequence). This CDR3 is built from 13 residues. V shed 8 bases and J 4 bases; nucleotides not matched to a gene: 5. CDR3 in amino acids: CSPLAGEKNIQYF. DNA for the CDR3: TGCAGTCCGCTAGCGGGGGAGAAAAACATTCAGTACTTC.

This clonotype appeared a few times. The chain recombines TRBV19 with TRBJ2-1; 10 bases fit TRBD2. With 7 bases clipped from V and 3 bases from J, the junction kept 9 bases outside the gene matches. CDR1 is LNHDA, CDR2 SQIVND, per germline (reference sequence). This CDR3 comprises 16 residues. CDR3 in amino acids: CASTPEGTSVYNEQFF. DNA of the CDR3: TGTGCCAGTACCCCCGAGGGGACTAGCGTCTACAATGAGCAGTTCTTC.

This clonotype showed up just a few times. The V call is TRBV6-2 or TRBV6-3, the J call TRBJ2-5; TRBD2 might be the D (5 bases). Trimming took off 0 bases at V and 2 bases at J, with 10 bases between the two ends. Germline CDR1 reads MNHEY; CDR2 reads SVGEGT. The CDR3 length is 15 residues. For the CDR3, the DNA is TGTGCCAGCAGTTACTCGGGAAGGAGGCAAGAGACCCAGTACTTC. It codes for CASSYSGRRQETQYF.